Below are 21 T cell receptor beta chains sequenced from a single sample in a study of blood T cell repertoires in COVID-19. Clones were sequenced by immunoSEQ multiplex PCR, and TCRdb holds only the in-frame ones, with some missing. The sample shows some 75,000 clones, approximately 80% of them seen only once. Sequencing was performed on peripheral blood. These receptor sequences come from a man aged 50 to 60 with COVID-19, enrolled during active disease.

V is TRBV5-4 and J is TRBJ2-5; 7 bases are shared with TRBD2. CDR3 length: 18 amino acids. With V trimmed by 6 bases and J by 1 base, 18 bases remained unmatched. Germline CDR1 SGHNT, CDR2 YYREEE (reference sequence). The CDR3 DNA sequence: TGTGCCAGCACCCCTGGGGGTCCGGCTAGCGGAGGCCAAGAGACCCAGTACTTC. It encodes CASTPGGPASGGQETQYF.

This sequence joins TRBV7-2 and TRBJ1-3; 10 positions match TRBD1. J lost 3 bases, V lost 5 bases, and 13 bases had no gene match. This CDR3 has 18 amino acids. Germline V lookup: CDR1 SGHTA, CDR2 FQGNSA. CDR3 bases: TGTGCCAGCAGCCCCAATCGGGACAGGGGTTCGGTTGGAAACACCATATATTTT. This encodes CASSPNRDRGSVGNTIYF.

V gene TRBV18 combines with J gene TRBJ2-6, with D perhaps matching TRBD1 (8 bases). The V gene lost 5 bases and the J gene lost 2 bases, with 13 bases spanning the gap. This CDR3 has 16 residues. Germline CDR1 is KGHSH and CDR2 is LQKENI. The CDR3 region has the DNA TGTGCCAGCTCATCACAGGGGGGGGCTGGGGCCAACGTCCTGACTTTC. Its protein product is CASSSQGGAGANVLTF.

The rearrangement uses TRBV4-1 and TRBJ2-7, with D unresolved. Trimming left V 2 bases short and J 2 bases short, with 10 bases between. The CDR3 length is 14 residues. Germline loops: CDR1 MGHRA, CDR2 YSYEKL. This chain's CDR3 is CASSQWAGTYEQYF. The CDR3 region has the DNA TGCGCCAGCAGCCAATGGGCAGGTACCTACGAGCAGTACTTC.

J is TRBJ2-1 and V is TRBV6-5; a possible D gene is TRBD2 (5 bases). The CDR3 totals 12 residues. The V gene lost 5 bases and the J gene lost 10 bases, with 12 bases spanning the gap. Germline values: CDR1 MNHEY, CDR2 SVGAGI. The CDR3 is CASSRGPDEQFF. As DNA, the CDR3 is TGTGCCAGCAGTCGCGGGCCCGACGAGCAGTTCTTC.

The rearrangement links TRBV15 to TRBJ2-3, with 8 bases aligning to TRBD2. The CDR3 length is 15 residues. Germline trimming cut 6 bases from V and 0 bases from J; bases unmatched to any gene: 5. CDR1 and CDR2 from the germline V gene are LNHNV and YYDKDF (reference sequence). DNA of the CDR3: TGTGCCACCAGACCTACTAGCGGAAGCACAGATACGCAGTATTTT. This translates into CATRPTSGSTDTQYF.

V gene TRBV9 combines with J gene TRBJ1-6, with 9 bases aligning to TRBD1. The CDR3 length is 15 residues. V was clipped by 0 bases and J by 7 bases; unmatched bases: 2. Germline values: CDR1 SGDLS, CDR2 YYNGEE. The CDR3 region is CASSVEGQGNSPLHF. CDR3 DNA: TGTGCCAGCAGCGTAGAAGGACAGGGGAATTCACCCCTCCACTTT.

CDR3 region: CASSFPQGAYEQYF. The CDR3 region has the DNA TGTGCCAGCAGTTTTCCCCAGGGCGCATACGAGCAGTACTTC. This chain joins TRBV28 and TRBJ2-7; maybe TRBD1 (5 bases). V dropped 3 bases and J dropped 4 bases, with 13 bases sitting between them. The CDR3 is made up of 14 amino acids. The germline gives CDR1 MDHEN, CDR2 SYDVKM.

This chain joins TRBV25-1 and TRBJ1-4; 7 bases are a match to TRBD1. The CDR3 covers 14 residues. Trimming cost V 7 bases and J 6 bases; bases outside gene matches: 8. Germline V gene lookup returns CDR1 MGHDK and CDR2 SYGVNS. The CDR3 is CASTSGGMDEKLFF. CDR3 nucleotide sequence: TGTGCCAGCACCTCAGGGGGAATGGATGAAAAACTGTTTTTT.

This clone turned up a few times. The genes are TRBV12-5 and TRBJ1-2; 8 bases line up with TRBD1. The CDR3 is 14 amino acids. CDR1 is LGHNT, CDR2 FRNRAP, per germline. Germline trimming cut 1 base from V and 6 bases from J; bases unmatched to any gene: 4. CDR3 protein: CASGLGTGSNGYTF. The CDR3 DNA is TGTGCTAGTGGTTTGGGGACAGGGAGTAATGGCTACACCTTC.

This clone was recorded a few times. The chain has TRBV10-1 and TRBJ2-2; TRBD2 is a possible D gene (5 bases). Looked up from germline, CDR1 is WNHNN and CDR2 is SYGVQD (reference sequence). Trimming took 2 bases from V and 2 from J, leaving 12 bases between them. The CDR3 extends over 16 amino acids. This CDR3 is CASSEHSGRNTGELFF. In DNA form, the CDR3 reads TGCGCCAGCAGTGAGCATTCGGGGAGAAACACCGGGGAGCTGTTTTTT.

V usage is TRBV7-2 and J usage is TRBJ2-7; D is perhaps TRBD2 (7 bases). Germline CDR1 and CDR2: SGHTA and FQGNSA. CDR3 length: 14 amino acids. The ends were cut back, 5 bases at V and 7 bases at J, with 18 bases in the middle. CDR3 protein: CASSQSGTTLEQYF. CDR3 nucleotide sequence: TGTGCCAGCAGCCAGAGCGGGACAACCCTTGAGCAGTACTTC.

V gene TRBV6-2 or TRBV6-3 combines with J gene TRBJ2-7, with 7 bases lining up with TRBD2. The V gene end was trimmed by 0 bases and the J gene end by 6 bases; junction bases not matched to a gene: 5. CDR1 and CDR2 (germline): MNHEY, SVGEGT. The CDR3 is 14 amino acids. CDR3 region: CASSYSAGVGEQYF. The CDR3 DNA reads TGTGCCAGCAGTTACTCTGCGGGAGTAGGCGAGCAGTACTTC.

The rearrangement links TRBV30 to TRBJ2-1; 9 nucleotides match TRBD2. This CDR3 has 15 amino acids. J was trimmed by 0 bases and V by 4 bases; bases with no gene match: 4. From germline, CDR1 is GTSNPN and CDR2 SVGIG (reference sequence). As DNA, the CDR3 is TGTGCCTGGACTAGCGGGACCAGCTCCTACAATGAGCAGTTCTTC. Its translation is CAWTSGTSSYNEQFF.

This clone was observed a single time. V gene TRBV30 combines with J gene TRBJ1-5; D call uncertain. The CDR3 spans 15 residues. Germline V gives CDR1 GTSNPN, CDR2 SVGIG (reference sequence). The germline V and J ends were trimmed by 3 bases and 5 bases, with 17 bases remaining between them. The DNA for the CDR3 is TGTGCCTGGAGCGAATCGGGAGGGATCCATCAGCCCCAGCATTTT. Amino acids: CAWSESGGIHQPQHF.

The chain employs TRBV27 and TRBJ2-3, with 7 bases matching TRBD2. The germline V gene encodes CDR1 MNHEY and CDR2 SMNVEV (reference sequence). The V and J ends lost 6 bases and 3 bases, in that order; junction bases with no gene match: 6. There are 14 residues in the CDR3. CDR3 region: CASRGRGGTDTQYF. In DNA, the CDR3 is TGTGCCAGCAGAGGGAGGGGAGGTACAGATACGCAGTATTTT.

The rearrangement joins TRBV18 to TRBJ2-3, with D tentatively TRBD1 (5 bases). This CDR3 region has 14 residues. Germline CDR1 KGHSH, CDR2 LQKENI. V was shortened by 1 base and J by 6 bases, with 11 bases between the two germline ends. The CDR3 nucleotides are TGTGCCAGCTCACCACTGTCTGGGGCGGATACGCAGTATTTT. Protein sequence: CASSPLSGADTQYF.

This chain joins TRBV7-9 and TRBJ1-2; no reliable D call. The length of the CDR3 is 11 residues. The germline V gene encodes CDR1 SEHNR and CDR2 FQNEAQ (reference sequence). Trimming removed 6 bases from V and 8 bases from J, with 10 bases in between. The CDR3 DNA reads as TGTGCCAGCAGTGAAAGAGGGGGCTACACCTTC. Encoded protein: CASSERGGYTF.

The chain carries TRBV29-1 and TRBJ1-4; 10 bases align to TRBD1. The length of the CDR3 is 12 residues. J gave up 8 bases and V 4 bases, and 1 base lay outside the gene matches. The V gene's germline CDR1 is SQVTM and CDR2 ANQGSEA. The CDR3 sequence: CSVGTGGEKLFF. CDR3 coding DNA: TGCAGCGTTGGGACAGGGGGAGAAAAACTGTTTTTT.

This chain links TRBV5-1 with TRBJ1-3; the D is unclear. Deletions cut 1 base from V and 0 bases from J, with 5 bases between. CDR1 and CDR2 from the germline V gene are SGHRS and YFSETQ. The CDR3 loop spans 14 amino acids. CDR3 region: CASSLSSSGNTIYF. CDR3 nucleotide sequence: TGCGCCAGCAGCTTGTCCAGCTCTGGAAACACCATATATTTT.

This rearrangement joins TRBV28 to TRBJ1-5; D might be TRBD1 (6 bases). This CDR3 comprises 12 residues. With 5 bases removed from V and 7 bases from J, the gap between germline ends came to 9 bases. Germline V gene data show CDR1 as MDHEN and CDR2 as SYDVKM. The CDR3, as DNA: TGTGCCAGCAGTCTAGGGGGACAGCCCCAGCATTTT. It encodes CASSLGGQPQHF.